Below, 26 T cell receptor beta chains from the same sample are listed, as sequenced in a study of OX40 agonist ivuxolimab in advanced cancers. TCRdb's copy holds only in-frame clones and misses some; the assay was immunoSEQ multiplex PCR. This table holds fewer than 75,000 clones, around 89% found once. The sequencing used CD4+ or CD8+ T cells sorted from blood, collected in a trial of the OX40 agonist ivuxolimab. Receptor source: an adult with an advanced solid tumor such as melanoma, head and neck, liver or kidney cancer.

This clone has only one observation. This chain uses TRBV6-5 with TRBJ1-1; D is perhaps TRBD1 (5 bases). V gave up 6 bases and J gave up 3 bases, with 11 bases separating them. The CDR3 has 13 residues. Germline V gene lookup returns CDR1 MNHEY and CDR2 SVGAGI. CDR3 protein: CASRSGPHTEAFF. CDR3 nucleotides: TGTGCCAGCAGATCGGGGCCCCACACTGAAGCTTTCTTT.

This sequence joins TRBV5-1 and TRBJ2-3; D possibly corresponds to TRBD2 (6 bases). The CDR3 covers 16 residues. CDR1 is SGHRS and CDR2 is YFSETQ in the germline V gene. V lost 0 bases and J lost 0, with 11 bases in between. CDR3 in DNA: TGCGCCAGCAGCTTGGCCGCGGGATCAAGCACAGATACGCAGTATTTT. Translation: CASSLAAGSSTDTQYF.

The rearrangement joins TRBV6-1 to TRBJ2-1, with D perhaps TRBD1 or TRBD2 (6 bases each). The CDR3 spans 12 residues. V lost 8 bases and J 6 bases, leaving 11 bases between the germline ends. Germline V gives CDR1 MNHNS, CDR2 SASEGT. The CDR3 loop is CASGRGVNEQFF. DNA of the CDR3: TGTGCCAGCGGTAGGGGGGTCAATGAGCAGTTCTTC.

The chain combines TRBV19 with TRBJ1-5, with TRBD1 identical over 10 bases. The V gene's germline CDR1 is LNHDA and CDR2 SQIVND (reference sequence). The CDR3 runs 17 residues. The ends lost 7 bases at V and 0 bases at J; junction bases unmatched: 9. The CDR3 DNA follows: TGTGCCAGTACCCCCCGGGACAGGGGTTTTAGCAATCAGCCCCAGCATTTT. This encodes CASTPRDRGFSNQPQHF.

This rearrangement joins TRBV7-2 to TRBJ2-3, with D possibly being TRBD1 (7 bases). The CDR3 runs 19 residues. Germline V CDR1 and CDR2: SGHTA, FQGNSA. V lost 6 bases and J lost 2, with 27 bases in between. This CDR3 is CASRFQGRGEKRNTDTQYF. For the CDR3, the DNA is TGTGCCAGCAGGTTCCAGGGCAGGGGGGAAAAACGGAACACAGATACGCAGTATTTT.

This clone was observed a few times. The chain is built from TRBV10-2 and TRBJ1-5; unclear D gene. Germline-derived CDR1 and CDR2 are WSHSY and SAAADI. V shed 2 bases and J shed 3 bases, with 14 bases lying between them. The CDR3 has 16 amino acids. CDR3 bases: TGCGCCAGCAGTGAGAGAAGTACTCCGAACAATCAGCCCCAGCATTTT. Its translation: CASSERSTPNNQPQHF.

V gene TRBV5-1 combines with J gene TRBJ2-7; the match to TRBD1 covers 7 bases. Looked up from germline, CDR1 is SGHRS and CDR2 is YFSETQ. After removal of 6 bases from V and 3 bases from J, the junction contained 12 bases not matched to a gene. The CDR3 has 15 amino acids. The CDR3 bases are TGCGCCAGCAATCCCGCCCCGGGACAGTTCTACGAGCAGTACTTC. This encodes CASNPAPGQFYEQYF.

The genes are TRBV11-2 and TRBJ2-5; D may be TRBD1 or TRBD2 (5 bases each). Germline CDR1 is SGHAT and CDR2 is FQNNGV. Trimming removed 4 bases from V and 1 base from J, with 13 bases in between. The CDR3 runs to 15 residues. CDR3 amino acids: CASSSEGRAQETQYF. The DNA of the CDR3 is TGTGCCAGCAGCTCCGAGGGACGGGCCCAAGAGACCCAGTACTTC.

This clone was detected only once. The genes are TRBV20-1 and TRBJ2-7; D not certain. V dropped 7 bases and J dropped 6 bases, with 13 bases sitting between them. There are 11 residues in the CDR3. Germline CDR1 is DFQATT and CDR2 is SNEGSKA (reference sequence). This CDR3 reads CSVPRTREQYF. CDR3 DNA sequence: TGCAGTGTTCCCCGAACTCGCGAGCAGTACTTC.

The chain carries TRBV7-2 and TRBJ1-2; TRBD1 might be the D (5 bases). CDR1 and CDR2 from the germline V gene are SGHTA and FQGNSA. The V end was cut by 5 bases, the J end by 5 bases, with 18 bases between. There are 15 residues in the CDR3. The CDR3: CASSLVGGKLYGYTF. For the CDR3, the DNA is TGTGCCAGCAGCCTCGTCGGGGGGAAGTTGTATGGCTACACCTTC.

The V gene is TRBV5-1, the J gene TRBJ2-3; 8 bases are shared with TRBD1. This CDR3 is built from 16 residues. CDR1 SGHRS and CDR2 YFSETQ come from the germline V gene. Trimming removed 4 bases from V and 4 bases from J; junction bases left unmatched: 11. In DNA form, the CDR3 reads TGCGCCAGCAGCCCCGAGCAGGGGGCGAGGTCAGATACGCAGTATTTT. Translation: CASSPEQGARSDTQYF.

This chain uses TRBV5-1 with TRBJ2-6, with D tentatively TRBD1 (5 bases). Per germline, CDR1 SGHRS and CDR2 YFSETQ. V lost 4 bases and J lost 4, with 15 bases in between. The CDR3 runs to 16 residues. The CDR3 protein is CASSPSQGAGANVLTF. The CDR3, as DNA: TGCGCCAGCAGCCCGTCTCAGGGCGCCGGGGCCAACGTCCTGACTTTC.

The CDR3 nucleotides are TGTGCCAGCAGCTTCTCCGGGACAGGGGGCACTGAAGCTTTCTTT. Translating it yields CASSFSGTGGTEAFF. The rearrangement links TRBV9 to TRBJ1-1; TRBD1 aligns across 11 bases. CDR1 is SGDLS, CDR2 YYNGEE, per germline. This CDR3 has 15 amino acids. J lost 4 bases, V lost 4 bases, and 6 bases had no gene match.

This chain links TRBV9 with TRBJ1-4; 7 bases line up with TRBD1. The length of the CDR3 is 14 residues. V shed 0 bases, J shed 5 bases, and the junction held 1 base outside the gene matches. Germline CDR1 is SGDLS and CDR2 is YYNGEE. In DNA form, the CDR3 reads TGTGCCAGCAGCGTAGAACAGGGGAATGAAAAACTGTTTTTT. As protein: CASSVEQGNEKLFF.

The chain combines TRBV29-1 with TRBJ1-5, with D possibly being TRBD1 (6 bases). This CDR3 has 13 residues. Germline CDR1 SQVTM, CDR2 ANQGSEA. V was shortened by 7 bases and J by 6 bases, with 16 bases between the two germline ends. In nucleotides, the CDR3 is TGCAGCGCCACACAGGGTACGGGTCAGCCCCAGCATTTT. Protein sequence: CSATQGTGQPQHF. Complete variable domain (other parts from reference TRBV29-1 and TRBJ1-5): SAVISQKPSRDICQRGTSLTIQCQVDSQVTMMFWYRQQPGQSLTLIATANQGSEATYESGFVIDKFPISRPNLTFSTLTVSNMSPEDSSIYLCSATQGTGQPQHFGDGTRLSIL.

The rearrangement uses TRBV7-9 and TRBJ2-7; TRBD2 is a possible D gene (6 bases). Trimming cost V 1 base and J 3 bases, with 10 bases left between them. The CDR3 consists of 14 residues. The germline gives CDR1 SEHNR, CDR2 FQNEAQ (reference sequence). CDR3 loop: CASSLGLDSYEQYF. The CDR3 DNA reads TGTGCCAGCAGCTTAGGACTAGACAGCTACGAGCAGTACTTC.

V is TRBV12-5 and J is TRBJ2-5; 13 bases agree with TRBD2. Germline V CDR1 and CDR2: LGHNT, FRNRAP. The CDR3 has 15 amino acids. The V segment lost 5 bases and the J segment 4 bases; nucleotides outside the gene matches: 4. The CDR3 DNA reads TGTGCTAGTGGTCAGGGGACTAGCGGGACAGAGACCCAGTACTTC. Translation: CASGQGTSGTETQYF.

The V call is TRBV7-2, the J call TRBJ2-3; D uncertain. The V gene's germline CDR1 is SGHTA and CDR2 FQGNSA. This CDR3 has 12 residues. With 2 bases removed from V and 4 bases from J, the gap between germline ends came to 4 bases. CDR3 in amino acids: CASSLSSDTQYF. In DNA form, the CDR3 reads TGTGCCAGCAGCTTAAGTTCAGATACGCAGTATTTT.

This sequence joins TRBV5-1 and TRBJ1-2, with D possibly TRBD1 on 5 matching bases. Germline V lookup: CDR1 SGHRS, CDR2 YFSETQ. This CDR3 has 14 residues. The V and J ends lost 5 bases and 2 bases respectively, with 13 bases between them. CDR3 sequence: CASSPGDQNYGYTF. Here the CDR3 DNA reads TGCGCCAGCAGTCCGGGGGACCAAAACTATGGCTACACCTTC.

This clone occurred once. CDR3 protein: CASSLERDTEAFF. DNA of the CDR3: TGTGCCAGCTCACTCGAGAGGGACACTGAAGCTTTCTTT. The chain joins TRBV18 to TRBJ1-1; no reliable D call. The CDR3 spans 13 residues. V lost 4 bases, J lost 3 bases, and 9 bases lay in between. CDR1 and CDR2 from the germline V gene are KGHSH and LQKENI.

The chain has TRBV19 and TRBJ1-1; 9 positions match TRBD1. J lost 11 bases, V lost 5 bases, and 6 bases had no gene match. This CDR3 spans 12 amino acids. The germline CDR1 and CDR2 sequences are LNHDA and SQIVND (reference sequence). The CDR3 is CASSLNRGPAFF. In nucleotides, the CDR3 is TGTGCCAGTAGTCTGAACAGGGGGCCGGCTTTCTTT.

This chain uses TRBV5-6 with TRBJ2-3; 8 nucleotides align to TRBD1. Germline CDR1 SGHDT, CDR2 YYEEEE. Trimming removed 0 bases from V and 5 bases from J; junction bases left unmatched: 5. The CDR3 contains 15 residues. The CDR3 coding sequence is TGTGCCAGCAGCTTGGGGCAGGGGGCTAGAGATACGCAGTATTTT. Encoded protein: CASSLGQGARDTQYF.

This clone has only a few counts. The chain uses TRBV18 and TRBJ2-7, with D uncertain. The CDR3 extends over 14 amino acids. Germline-derived CDR1 and CDR2 are KGHSH and LQKENI. V dropped 2 bases and J dropped 4 bases, with 12 bases sitting between them. The CDR3 region has the DNA TGTGCCAGCTCACCAAATGTCCAGACATACGAGCAGTACTTC. Protein sequence: CASSPNVQTYEQYF. Variable domain in full (rest from reference TRBV18 and TRBJ2-7): NAGVMQNPRHLVRRRGQEARLRCSPMKGHSHVYWYRQLPEEGLKFMVYLQKENIIDESGMPKERFSAEFPKEGPSILRIQQVVRGDSAAYFCASSPNVQTYEQYFGPGTRLTVT.

This clone is a singleton in its sample. The chain links TRBV19 to TRBJ2-2; TRBD1 matches 10 bases. The V gene end was trimmed by 5 bases and the J gene end by 2 bases; junction bases not matched to a gene: 8. The germline CDR1 and CDR2 sequences are LNHDA and SQIVND (reference sequence). The CDR3 spans 17 residues. The CDR3 DNA is TGTGCCAGTAGTCTAATAGCGACAGGGGGCAACACCGGGGAGCTGTTTTTT. Residues: CASSLIATGGNTGELFF.

The chain links TRBV5-1 to TRBJ2-7; no definite D call. The CDR3 covers 15 residues. CDR1 and CDR2 (germline): SGHRS, YFSETQ. Trimming shortened V by 2 bases and J by 3 bases, and 15 bases separated the two germline ends. CDR3: CASSFSGVKNYEQYF. The CDR3 DNA reads as TGCGCCAGCAGCTTTTCTGGGGTAAAGAACTACGAGCAGTACTTC.

The chain has TRBV11-2 and TRBJ2-4, with D tentatively TRBD2 (6 bases). CDR1 is SGHAT, CDR2 FQNNGV, per germline. This CDR3 is built from 16 residues. With 5 bases removed from V and 1 base from J, the gap between germline ends came to 15 bases. The CDR3 sequence: CASSEGPGVAKNIQYF. In nucleotides, the CDR3 is TGTGCCAGCAGCGAAGGGCCGGGGGTGGCCAAAAACATTCAGTACTTC.